This T cell receptor beta chain was found in a study of blood T cell repertoires in COVID-19. Study as a whole: Samples taken during acute and convalescent COVID-19 were collected in the United States, Italy and Spain. The cDNA or gDNA used as material had been derived from T cells, B-cell-depleted T cells, or PBMCs.

This table comes from immunoSEQ multiplex PCR, and its TCRdb copy is limited to in-frame clones, with some not included. The sample records 220,000 or so clones, roughly 89% being singletons. A single count supports this clone. Grouping used clinical history reported by participants in a survey and questionnaire. All exposed participants met a person with COVID-19 within 2 weeks before entering the study. The V segment lost 2 bases and the J segment 0 bases; nucleotides outside the gene matches: 7. The CDR3 totals 16 residues. Sample: PBMCs or T cells enriched from blood (not recorded which). This receptor was taken from a man between 25 and 39 years old who had been exposed to COVID-19. The V call is TRBV23-1, the J call TRBJ2-7, with 7 bases identical to TRBD1. TRBV23-1 is sorted into the ORF group, with uncertain function. CDR3 amino acids: CASSQPRQGSSYEQYF. DNA for the CDR3: TGCGCCAGCAGTCAACCTAGACAGGGAAGCTCCTACGAGCAGTACTTC.